A selection of T cell receptor beta chains follows, all from one sample in a study of blood T cell repertoires in COVID-19. TCRdb's copy holds only in-frame clones and misses some; the assay was immunoSEQ multiplex PCR. The data contain some 260,000 clones, roughly 88% of them singletons. The specimen was peripheral blood. All receptors derive from a woman in her 30s with COVID-19, enrolled during active disease. CDR3s include the opening cysteine and the closing phenylalanine or tryptophan. Each record gives: V gene, J gene, D gene, clone size, CDR3 protein, CDR3 DNA. The D gene is left open where the match is weak. Clone size is stated in some rows and not others, as once, few, many or a class when expanded.

TRBV18	TRBJ1-2	TRBD1	.	CASSPESGGGYTF	TGTGCCAGCTCACCAGAATCAGGGGGCGGCTACACCTTC
TRBV28	TRBJ2-7	TRBD1	.	CASSYRGPGSYEQYF	TGTGCCAGCAGTTACAGGGGGCCTGGGTCCTACGAGCAGTACTTC
TRBV2	TRBJ2-7	TRBD1	once	CASSGQGQGSEQYF	TGTGCCAGCAGTGGCCAGGGACAGGGGTCCGAGCAGTACTTC
TRBV10-3	TRBJ2-1	.	.	CAIRTGDGISSSGPYNEQFF	TGTGCCATCAGGACGGGAGACGGTATCAGTAGTTCGGGTCCCTACAATGAGCAGTTCTTC
TRBV29-1	TRBJ1-1	TRBD1	.	CSGQGSVGTEAFF	TGCAGCGGACAGGGCTCTGTAGGAACTGAAGCTTTCTTT
TRBV5-1	TRBJ2-5	TRBD2	.	CASSPGTSGETQYF	TGCGCCAGCAGCCCCGGGACTAGCGGAGAGACCCAGTACTTC
TRBV2	TRBJ2-3	TRBD2	.	CASSEGLAVVDTQYF	TGTGCCAGCAGTGAAGGTCTAGCGGTCGTGGATACGCAGTATTTT
TRBV2	TRBJ2-7	.	.	CASSEDYAYEQYF	TGTGCCAGCAGTGAAGACTACGCCTACGAGCAGTACTTC
TRBV7-2	TRBJ2-1	TRBD2	.	CASSLGAAGSYNEQFF	TGTGCCAGCAGCTTAGGGGCAGCGGGATCCTACAATGAGCAGTTCTTC
TRBV29-1	TRBJ1-1	.	.	CSVPGGAGMMNTEAFF	TGCAGCGTCCCGGGGGGTGCCGGGATGATGAACACTGAAGCTTTCTTT
TRBV7-2	TRBJ2-2	TRBD1	.	CASSLRTGSNTGELFF	TGTGCCAGCAGCTTAAGGACAGGTTCGAACACCGGGGAGCTGTTTTTT
TRBV5-1	TRBJ2-5	.	.	CASSLDGTPVQETQYF	TGCGCCAGCAGCCTTGATGGGACACCGGTACAAGAGACCCAGTACTTC
TRBV19	TRBJ1-5	.	.	CASSTQVNQPQHF	TGTGCCAGTAGTACCCAGGTCAATCAGCCCCAGCATTTT
TRBV19	TRBJ2-3	TRBD2	many	CASRREGLGSTDTQYF	TGTGCCAGCCGAAGAGAGGGACTAGGTAGCACAGATACGCAGTATTTT
TRBV4-2	TRBJ2-2	TRBD2	.	CASSQGAGGSGELFF	TGTGCCAGCAGCCAAGGAGCGGGGGGGTCCGGGGAGCTGTTTTTT
TRBV6-2/TRBV6-3	TRBJ2-1	TRBD1	.	CASSYSARDRASYNEQFF	TGTGCCAGCAGTTACTCAGCCCGGGACAGGGCTTCTTACAATGAGCAGTTCTTC
TRBV7-2	TRBJ2-5	TRBD1	.	CASSTRTGWETQYF	TGTGCCAGCAGCACCCGGACAGGGTGGGAGACCCAGTACTTC
TRBV28	TRBJ1-1	.	.	CASSPGQTNTEAFF	TGTGCCAGCAGTCCGGGACAAACGAACACTGAAGCTTTCTTT
TRBV3-1/TRBV3-2	TRBJ2-1	TRBD1	.	CASSDGQGAPNNEQFF	TGTGCCAGCAGCGACGGACAGGGGGCGCCCAACAATGAGCAGTTCTTC
TRBV10-3	TRBJ1-6	TRBD1	.	CAIRTGQGNSPLHF	TGTGCCATCAGGACGGGACAGGGGAATTCACCCCTCCACTTT
TRBV15	TRBJ2-5	TRBD2	.	CATSRDYVRGGVGTQYF	TGTGCCACCAGCAGAGATTACGTTCGGGGGGGCGTCGGGACCCAGTACTTC
TRBV24-1	TRBJ1-1	TRBD1	.	CATSGPGTGGEWDTEAFF	TGTGCCACCAGTGGCCCGGGGACAGGGGGGGAGTGGGACACTGAAGCTTTCTTT
TRBV5-1	TRBJ2-1	.	.	CASSLVSVGEQFF	TGCGCCAGCAGCTTGGTAAGCGTGGGTGAGCAGTTCTTC
TRBV11-2	TRBJ1-1	.	.	CASSLGRVSTEAFF	TGTGCCAGCAGCTTAGGAAGAGTGAGCACTGAAGCTTTCTTT
TRBV5-8	TRBJ2-2	.	.	CASGGGASNTGELFF	TGTGCCAGCGGAGGGGGCGCCTCGAACACCGGGGAGCTGTTTTTT
TRBV3-1/TRBV3-2	TRBJ2-3	TRBD2	.	CASSRLSGGADTQYF	TGTGCCAGCAGCCGATTAAGCGGGGGGGCAGATACGCAGTATTTT
TRBV19	TRBJ1-4	TRBD1	.	CASSRRQGEAEKLFF	TGTGCCAGTAGTAGAAGACAGGGGGAGGCAGAAAAACTGTTTTTT